A single sample gave rise to the 11 T cell receptor beta chains below, sequenced in a study of vaccination effects on CD4 cells after COVID-19. Sequencing used immunoSEQ multiplex PCR; TCRdb keeps in-frame clones, though not all of them. The profile shows tens of thousands of clones, 65% to 80% of them singletons. After less than twelve days in culture, the CD4+ T cells were isolated. Each participant was given two doses of one vaccine (BNT162b2 or mRNA-1273). The antigens for these receptors are not known. Sequenced material: CD4+ T cells from PBMCs cultured without peptide, taken after COVID-19 vaccination. Receptors originate from a human donor who received a COVID-19 vaccine.

The V and J genes are TRBV27 and TRBJ2-1, with 7 bases lining up with TRBD1. Per the germline V gene, CDR1 is MNHEY and CDR2 is SMNVEV (reference sequence). The CDR3 has 13 residues. V was clipped by 6 bases and J by 7 bases; unmatched bases: 6. DNA for the CDR3: TGTGCCAGCAGGCAACAGGGGTTGAATGAGCAGTTCTTC. Amino acids: CASRQQGLNEQFF.

This chain connects TRBV7-2 to TRBJ1-1; 7 bases are shared with TRBD1. Germline CDR1 SGHTA, CDR2 FQGNSA. The CDR3 is 14 amino acids. The trim removed 0 bases at V and 8 bases at J, leaving 6 bases unmatched. The CDR3 loop reads CASSLASRDREAFF. In DNA form, the CDR3 reads TGTGCCAGCAGCTTAGCAAGCCGGGACAGAGAAGCTTTCTTT.

DNA of the CDR3: TGCGCCAGCAGCTTGTGGGCTAGCGGGGGGCCGAATACTAACACCGGGGAGCTGTTTTTT. This sequence encodes CASSLWASGGPNTNTGELFF. This rearrangement joins TRBV5-1 to TRBJ2-2; TRBD2 agrees at 11 bases. Germline V gene data show CDR1 as SGHRS and CDR2 as YFSETQ. The CDR3 has 20 amino acids. With 1 base clipped from V and 2 bases from J, the junction kept 13 bases outside the gene matches. Supplemented by reference TRBV5-1 and TRBJ2-2, the full variable domain reads KAGVTQTPRYLIKTRGQQVTLSCSPISGHRSVSWYQQTPGQGLQFLFEYFSETQRNKGNFPGRFSGRQFSNSRSEMNVSTLELGDSALYLCASSLWASGGPNTNTGELFFGEGSRLTVL.

The rearrangement uses TRBV30 and TRBJ1-1; no definite D call. Germline V gene sequence: CDR1 GTSNPN, CDR2 SVGIG (reference sequence). CDR3 length: 13 amino acids. V was clipped by 0 bases and J by 5 bases, with 10 bases between them. The DNA of the CDR3 is TGTGCCTGGAGTGTAGCTTCGGGGACTGAAGCTTTCTTT. Translating gives CAWSVASGTEAFF.

The V and J genes are TRBV19 and TRBJ2-5; D is undetermined. Germline V lookup: CDR1 LNHDA, CDR2 SQIVND (reference sequence). The V end was cut by 3 bases, the J end by 2 bases, with 10 bases between. This CDR3 spans 14 amino acids. The CDR3 coding sequence is TGTGCCAGTAGTATTGGACCGACGCAAGAGACCCAGTACTTC. Protein: CASSIGPTQETQYF.

The chain recombines TRBV5-1 with TRBJ1-5; D remains unclear. This CDR3 is built from 15 residues. V dropped 0 bases and J dropped 0 bases, with 7 bases sitting between them. Germline V gene data show CDR1 as SGHRS and CDR2 as YFSETQ. The CDR3, as DNA: TGCGCCAGCAGCTTGGACTCCTATAGCAATCAGCCCCAGCATTTT. Translation: CASSLDSYSNQPQHF.

The chain employs TRBV6-4 and TRBJ2-1, with D perhaps being TRBD1 or TRBD2 (5 bases each). V was clipped by 0 bases and J by 5 bases, with 17 bases between them. This CDR3 has 17 residues. Looked up from germline, CDR1 is MRHNA and CDR2 is SNTAGT. In nucleotides, the CDR3 is TGTGCCAGCAGTGACTCGAAGGGGAGAGGGGCAAACAATGAGCAGTTCTTC. Translation gives CASSDSKGRGANNEQFF.

The chain joins TRBV7-8 to TRBJ1-2; D gene unclear. V dropped 5 bases and J dropped 5 bases, with 12 bases sitting between them. There are 13 residues in the CDR3. The germline gives CDR1 SGHVS, CDR2 FQNEAQ. CDR3: CASSEGVLYGYTF. The DNA of the CDR3 is TGTGCCAGCAGCGAGGGAGTGTTGTATGGCTACACCTTC.

The chain employs TRBV11-3 and TRBJ2-7; 7 positions match TRBD1. The CDR3 is 14 amino acids. The V and J ends lost 2 bases and 2 bases, in that order; junction bases with no gene match: 3. The germline CDR1 and CDR2 sequences are SGHNT and YENEEA. The CDR3 protein is CASSLPDRAYEQYV. Here the CDR3 DNA reads TGTGCCAGCAGCTTACCTGACAGGGCCTACGAGCAGTACGTC.

This sequence joins TRBV11-2 and TRBJ2-3, with TRBD1 matching over 10 bases. The CDR3 length is 13 residues. J lost 6 bases, V lost 5 bases, and 2 bases had no gene match. Germline V CDR1 and CDR2: SGHAT, FQNNGV. The CDR3 bases are TGTGCCAGCAGCCGGGACAGGGGTGATACGCAGTATTTT. Translation gives CASSRDRGDTQYF.

The J gene is TRBJ1-5, the V gene TRBV24-1; D call uncertain. CDR3 size: 13 residues. V lost 5 bases and J lost 4, with 8 bases in between. Germline V lookup: CDR1 KGHDR, CDR2 SFDVKD. This CDR3 reads CATSGAWNQPQHF. DNA for the CDR3: TGTGCCACCAGTGGGGCGTGGAATCAGCCCCAGCATTTT.